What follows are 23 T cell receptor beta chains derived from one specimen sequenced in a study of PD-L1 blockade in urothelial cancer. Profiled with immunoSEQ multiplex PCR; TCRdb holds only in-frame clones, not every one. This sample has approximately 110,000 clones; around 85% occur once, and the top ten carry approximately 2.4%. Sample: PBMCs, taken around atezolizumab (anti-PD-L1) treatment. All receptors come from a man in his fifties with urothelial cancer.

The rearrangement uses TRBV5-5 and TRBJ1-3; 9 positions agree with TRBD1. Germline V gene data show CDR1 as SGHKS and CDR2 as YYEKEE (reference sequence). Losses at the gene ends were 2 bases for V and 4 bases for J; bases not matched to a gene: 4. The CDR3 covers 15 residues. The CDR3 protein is CASSLTGTGGNTIYF. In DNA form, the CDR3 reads TGTGCCAGCAGCTTAACCGGGACAGGGGGAAACACCATATATTTT.

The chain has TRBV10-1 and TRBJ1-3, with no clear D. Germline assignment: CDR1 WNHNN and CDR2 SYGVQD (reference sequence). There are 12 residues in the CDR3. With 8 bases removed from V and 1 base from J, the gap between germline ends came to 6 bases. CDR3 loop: CASLASGNTIYF. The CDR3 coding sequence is TGCGCCAGCCTCGCGTCTGGAAACACCATATATTTT.

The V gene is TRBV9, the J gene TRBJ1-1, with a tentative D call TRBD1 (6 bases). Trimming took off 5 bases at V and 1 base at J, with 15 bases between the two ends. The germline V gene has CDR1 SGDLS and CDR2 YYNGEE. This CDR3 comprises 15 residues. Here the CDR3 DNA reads TGTGCCAGCAGGCGTAGTTTGGACAGGAACACTGAAGCTTTCTTT. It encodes CASRRSLDRNTEAFF.

DNA of the CDR3: TGTGCCAGCAGCCAAGGGACTAGGCCAACCGGGGAGCTGTTTTTT. Amino acid sequence: CASSQGTRPTGELFF. V gene TRBV16 combines with J gene TRBJ2-2, with TRBD2 matching over 8 bases. V shed 2 bases and J 5 bases; nucleotides not matched to a gene: 4. CDR1 and CDR2 (germline): KGHSY, FQNENV. This CDR3 has 15 amino acids.

DNA of the CDR3: TGTGCCAGCAGCTCGTTCACAGGGGGTGGTGGCTACACCTTC. Its protein product is CASSSFTGGGGYTF. The chain recombines TRBV5-4 with TRBJ1-2; 8 bases agree with TRBD1. The germline V gene encodes CDR1 SGHNT and CDR2 YYREEE (reference sequence). This CDR3 contains 14 residues. Trimming took 3 bases from V and 7 from J; bases not matched to a gene: 8.

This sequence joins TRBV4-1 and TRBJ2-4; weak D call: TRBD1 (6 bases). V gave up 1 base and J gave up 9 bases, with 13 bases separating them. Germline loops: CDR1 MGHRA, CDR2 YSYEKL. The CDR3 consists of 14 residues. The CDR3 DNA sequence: TGCGCCAGCAGCCAAGTGGGGGCTCGGGTCATTCAGTACTTC. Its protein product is CASSQVGARVIQYF.

CDR3: CASSGTGLLQPQHF. DNA of the CDR3: TGTGCCAGCAGCGGGACAGGGTTGCTTCAGCCCCAGCATTTT. V and J are TRBV2 and TRBJ1-5; 9 nucleotides match TRBD1. The CDR3 covers 14 residues. The J segment lost 6 bases and the V segment lost 6 bases, leaving 6 bases of the junction unmatched. Germline-derived CDR1 and CDR2 are SNHLY and FYNNEI. Variable domain in full (rest from reference TRBV2 and TRBJ1-5): EPEVTQTPSHQVTQMGQEVILRCVPISNHLYFYWYRQILGQKVEFLVSFYNNEISEKSEIFDDQFSVERPDGSNFTLKIRSTKLEDSAMYFCASSGTGLLQPQHFGDGTRLSIL.

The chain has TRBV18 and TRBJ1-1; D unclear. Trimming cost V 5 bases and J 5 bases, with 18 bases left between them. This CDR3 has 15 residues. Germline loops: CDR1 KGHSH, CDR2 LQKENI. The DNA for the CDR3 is TGTGCCAGCTCAGAAGGAGGCGACGGGAGGACTGAAGCTTTCTTT. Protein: CASSEGGDGRTEAFF.

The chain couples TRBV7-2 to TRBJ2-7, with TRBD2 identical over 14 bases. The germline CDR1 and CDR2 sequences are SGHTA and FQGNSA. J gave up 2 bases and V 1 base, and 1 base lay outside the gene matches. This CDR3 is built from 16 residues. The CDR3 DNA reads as TGTGCCAGCAGCTTAGGACTAGCGGGAGGGCCCTACGAGCAGTACTTC. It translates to CASSLGLAGGPYEQYF.

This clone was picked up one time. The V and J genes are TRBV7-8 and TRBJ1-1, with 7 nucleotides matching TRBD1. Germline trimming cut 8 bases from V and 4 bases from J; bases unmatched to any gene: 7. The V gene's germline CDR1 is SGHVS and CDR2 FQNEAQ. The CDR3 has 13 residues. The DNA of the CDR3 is TGTGCCAGCCTTACAGGGGATCGCACTGAAGCTTTCTTT. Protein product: CASLTGDRTEAFF.

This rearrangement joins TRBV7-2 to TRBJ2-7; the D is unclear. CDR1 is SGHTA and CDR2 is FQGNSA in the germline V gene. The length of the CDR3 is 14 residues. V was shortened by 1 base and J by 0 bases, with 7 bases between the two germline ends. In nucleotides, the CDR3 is TGTGCCAGCAGCTTAGACGGCGGCTCCTACGAGCAGTACTTC. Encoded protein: CASSLDGGSYEQYF.

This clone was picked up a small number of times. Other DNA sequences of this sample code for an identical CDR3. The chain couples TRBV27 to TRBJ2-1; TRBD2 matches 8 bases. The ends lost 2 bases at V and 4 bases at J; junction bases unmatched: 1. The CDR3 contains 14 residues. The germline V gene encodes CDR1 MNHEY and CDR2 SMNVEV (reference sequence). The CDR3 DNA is TGTGCCAGCAGTTTAGCGGGGGGTTACAATGAGCAGTTCTTC. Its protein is CASSLAGGYNEQFF.

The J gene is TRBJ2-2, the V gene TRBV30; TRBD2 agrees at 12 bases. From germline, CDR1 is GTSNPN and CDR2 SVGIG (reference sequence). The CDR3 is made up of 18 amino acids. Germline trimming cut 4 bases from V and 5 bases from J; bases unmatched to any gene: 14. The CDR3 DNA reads TGTGCCTGGAAGAAGACTAGCGGGAGAGGTCAGTTTACCGGGGAGCTGTTTTTT. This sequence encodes CAWKKTSGRGQFTGELFF.

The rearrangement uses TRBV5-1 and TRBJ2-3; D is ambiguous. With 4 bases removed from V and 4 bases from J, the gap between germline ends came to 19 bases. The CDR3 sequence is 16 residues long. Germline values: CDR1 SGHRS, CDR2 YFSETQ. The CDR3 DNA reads TGCGCCAGCAGCCCTAAACAGTCTGAATGGGCAGATACGCAGTATTTT. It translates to CASSPKQSEWADTQYF.

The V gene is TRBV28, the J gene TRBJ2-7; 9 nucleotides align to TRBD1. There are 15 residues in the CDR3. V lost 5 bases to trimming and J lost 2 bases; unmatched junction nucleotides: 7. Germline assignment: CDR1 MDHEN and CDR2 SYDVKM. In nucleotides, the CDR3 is TGTGCCAGCAGTCCGAATACAGGGGGCCCCTACGAGCAGTACTTC. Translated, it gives CASSPNTGGPYEQYF.

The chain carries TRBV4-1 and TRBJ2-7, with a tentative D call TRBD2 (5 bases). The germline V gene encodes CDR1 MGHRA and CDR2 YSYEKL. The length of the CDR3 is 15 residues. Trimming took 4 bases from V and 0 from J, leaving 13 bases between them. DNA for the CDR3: TGCGCCAGCAGCCTCTTGGCGGAGGCCTCCTACGAGCAGTACTTC. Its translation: CASSLLAEASYEQYF.

The CDR3 DNA reads TGTGCCAGCAGTGAAGACAGGGGGCGGGAGACCCAGTACTTC. It encodes CASSEDRGRETQYF. The chain couples TRBV2 to TRBJ2-5; TRBD1 aligns across 9 bases. The CDR3 runs 14 residues. The germline V gene encodes CDR1 SNHLY and CDR2 FYNNEI. The V segment lost 1 base and the J segment 5 bases; nucleotides outside the gene matches: 2.

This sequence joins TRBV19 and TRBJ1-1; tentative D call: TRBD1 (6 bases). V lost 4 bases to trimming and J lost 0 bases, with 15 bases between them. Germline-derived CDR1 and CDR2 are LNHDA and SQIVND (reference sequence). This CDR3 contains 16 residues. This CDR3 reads CASSTYRDTMNTEAFF. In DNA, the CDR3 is TGTGCCAGTAGTACTTACCGGGACACGATGAACACTGAAGCTTTCTTT. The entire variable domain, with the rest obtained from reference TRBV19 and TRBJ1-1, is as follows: DGGITQSPKYLFRKEGQNVTLSCEQNLNHDAMYWYRQDPGQGLRLIYYSQIVNDFQKGDIAEGYSVSREKKESFPLTVTSAQKNPTAFYLCASSTYRDTMNTEAFFGQGTRLTVV.

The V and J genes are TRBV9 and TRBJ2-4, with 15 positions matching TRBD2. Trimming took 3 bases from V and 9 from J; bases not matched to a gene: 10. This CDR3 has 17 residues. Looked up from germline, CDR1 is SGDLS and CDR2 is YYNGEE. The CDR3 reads CASSAGLAGGIGRIQYF. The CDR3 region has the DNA TGTGCCAGCAGCGCGGGACTAGCGGGAGGTATAGGGCGCATTCAGTACTTC.

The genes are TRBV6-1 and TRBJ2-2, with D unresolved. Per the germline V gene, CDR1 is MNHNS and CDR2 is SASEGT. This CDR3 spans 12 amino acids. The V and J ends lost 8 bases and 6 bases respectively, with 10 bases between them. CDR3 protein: CASYVWPGELFF. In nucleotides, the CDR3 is TGTGCCAGCTATGTTTGGCCCGGGGAGCTGTTTTTT.

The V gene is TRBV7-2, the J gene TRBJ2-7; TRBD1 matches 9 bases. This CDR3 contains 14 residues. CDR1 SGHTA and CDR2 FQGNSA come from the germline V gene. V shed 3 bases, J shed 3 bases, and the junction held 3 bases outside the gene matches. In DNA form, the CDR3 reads TGTGCCAGCAGCTTTTTGACAGGGGGCTACGAGCAGTACTTC. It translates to CASSFLTGGYEQYF.

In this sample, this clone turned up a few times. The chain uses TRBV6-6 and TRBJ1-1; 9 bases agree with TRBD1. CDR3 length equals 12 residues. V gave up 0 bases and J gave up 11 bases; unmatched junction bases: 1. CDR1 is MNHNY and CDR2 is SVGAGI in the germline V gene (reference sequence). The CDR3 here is CASSYSGTGAFF. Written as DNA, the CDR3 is TGTGCCAGCAGTTACTCAGGGACAGGGGCTTTCTTT.

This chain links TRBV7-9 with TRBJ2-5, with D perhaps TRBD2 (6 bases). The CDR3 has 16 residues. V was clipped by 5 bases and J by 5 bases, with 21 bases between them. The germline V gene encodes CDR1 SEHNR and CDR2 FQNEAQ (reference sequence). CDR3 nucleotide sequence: TGTGCCAGCAGCCCAGGCTTAGTCTCCCTAGCGGAGACCCAGTACTTC. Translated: CASSPGLVSLAETQYF.